Shown below are 29 T cell receptor beta chains from a single sample sequenced in a study of T cells in Graves' hyperthyroidism and ophthalmopathy. TCR beta CDR3 regions were amplified from RNA. HTBI primers were employed in a first-round RT-PCR of the TCR CDR3. TCRdb processed the multiplex PCR reads anew with MiXCR; each CDR3 protein has one entry. The sample records about 270,000 distinct CDR3 sequences, about 20% being singletons. Sequenced: blood. These TCRs come from a man aged 25 to 45 with Graves' ophthalmopathy.

CDR3 region: CASSIRGNGEKLFF. The CDR3 region has the DNA TGTGCCAGTAGTATTAGAGGGAATGGCGAAAAACTGTTTTTT. The chain is built from TRBV19 and TRBJ1-4; D not resolved. This CDR3 region has 14 residues. Trimming took 3 bases from V and 8 from J, leaving 13 bases between them. CDR1 and CDR2 from the germline V gene are LNHDA and SQIVND (reference sequence). Full variable domain (rest looked up from reference TRBV19 and TRBJ1-4): DGGITQSPKYLFRKEGQNVTLSCEQNLNHDAMYWYRQDPGQGLRLIYYSQIVNDFQKGDIAEGYSVSREKKESFPLTVTSAQKNPTAFYLCASSIRGNGEKLFFGSGTQLSVL.

This rearrangement joins TRBV11-3 to TRBJ2-5, with D possibly called TRBD1 or TRBD2 (6 bases each). CDR1 and CDR2 (germline): SGHNT, YENEEA. This CDR3 has 17 residues. Trimming stripped 3 bases from V and 0 bases from J, with 17 bases between. The CDR3 sequence is CASSLGRGGTYQETQYF. CDR3 nucleotides: TGTGCCAGCAGCTTGGGTCGAGGGGGGACGTACCAAGAGACCCAGTACTTC.

This chain links TRBV29-1 with TRBJ2-1; TRBD2 matches at 11 bases. V trimming: 6 bases; J trimming: 6 bases; junction bases outside the gene matches: 4. Germline CDR1 is SQVTM and CDR2 is ANQGSEA. The CDR3 has 13 residues. As DNA, the CDR3 is TGCAGCGTGATACTAGCGGGAGTCAATGAGCAGTTCTTC. It is translated as CSVILAGVNEQFF.

This chain uses TRBV7-3 with TRBJ2-2, with TRBD1 matching 8 bases. Germline loops: CDR1 SGHTA, CDR2 FQGTGA. V gave up 8 bases and J gave up 7 bases; unmatched junction bases: 9. This CDR3 is built from 14 residues. CDR3 protein: CASCLAGGNGELFF. The CDR3 nucleotides are TGTGCCAGCTGCCTAGCAGGGGGCAACGGGGAGCTGTTTTTT.

This clonotype showed up just a few times. J is TRBJ2-1 and V is TRBV10-1; no reliable D call. The CDR3 covers 12 residues. Germline V lookup: CDR1 WNHNN, CDR2 SYGVQD (reference sequence). V shed 2 bases and J shed 3 bases, with 2 bases lying between them. CDR3 residues: CASSENYNEQFF. The CDR3 coding sequence is TGCGCCAGCAGTGAGAACTACAATGAGCAGTTCTTC.

This rearrangement joins TRBV9 to TRBJ2-1; perhaps TRBD2 as D (6 bases). Germline values: CDR1 SGDLS, CDR2 YYNGEE. CDR3 length equals 17 residues. The V and J ends lost 3 bases and 0 bases respectively, with 16 bases between them. The CDR3 loop reads CASSEVWDFPSYNEQFF. The CDR3 region has the DNA TGTGCCAGCAGCGAGGTCTGGGACTTTCCCTCCTACAATGAGCAGTTCTTC.

The V call is TRBV6-1, the J call TRBJ1-5; 7 bases map to TRBD1. The CDR3 is 15 residues long. V dropped 5 bases and J dropped 5; count of bases not matched to a gene: 9. Germline V gene data show CDR1 as MNHNS and CDR2 as SASEGT. The CDR3 region is CASSTGTVTYQPQHF. CDR3 coding DNA: TGTGCCAGCAGTACCGGGACAGTCACCTATCAGCCCCAGCATTTT.

This clonotype showed up many times. DNA of the CDR3: TGTGCCAGCTCACCTGGGAACACTGATGAGCAGTTCTTC. This translates into CASSPGNTDEQFF. The V gene is TRBV18, the J gene TRBJ2-1, with no clear D. Trimming cost V 3 bases and J 8 bases, with 11 bases left between them. In germline, CDR1 is KGHSH, CDR2 LQKENI. The CDR3 covers 13 residues.

The chain couples TRBV7-9 to TRBJ2-1; D gene uncertain. The germline V gene encodes CDR1 SEHNR and CDR2 FQNEAQ (reference sequence). V lost 6 bases to trimming and J lost 4 bases, with 13 bases between them. The CDR3 totals 14 residues. In DNA, the CDR3 is TGTGCCAGCAGACGGGCGGAACCATACAATGAGCAGTTCTTC. It yields the protein CASRRAEPYNEQFF.

The chain carries TRBV28 and TRBJ1-5; D ambiguous. CDR1 and CDR2 (germline): MDHEN, SYDVKM. V lost 4 bases to trimming and J lost 5 bases, with 12 bases between them. This CDR3 is built from 14 residues. CDR3 protein: CASSSGNGDQPQHF. In nucleotides, the CDR3 is TGTGCCAGCAGTTCCGGAAATGGAGATCAGCCCCAGCATTTT.

This clonotype has just a few counts. The rearrangement joins TRBV18 to TRBJ2-5, with D unresolved. Trimming removed 6 bases from V and 1 base from J, with 9 bases in between. CDR1 KGHSH and CDR2 LQKENI come from the germline V gene. This CDR3 is 13 amino acids long. The CDR3 DNA reads TGTGCCAGCTCCATGAGCATCCAAGAGACCCAGTACTTC. It is translated as CASSMSIQETQYF.

This clonotype was found many times. The chain couples TRBV20-1 to TRBJ2-1, with 12 bases matching TRBD2. Germline assignment: CDR1 DFQATT and CDR2 SNEGSKA (reference sequence). V was clipped by 7 bases and J by 7 bases; unmatched bases: 5. CDR3 length: 13 amino acids. The DNA for the CDR3 is TGCAGTGAGGGAACTAGCGGGAGGAATGAGCAGTTCTTC. Amino acids: CSEGTSGRNEQFF.

About this clonotype: A clone one base away is much larger, so this may be a read error. V gene TRBV7-2 combines with J gene TRBJ2-1; TRBD2 aligns across 11 bases. The DNA end is more similar to TRBJ2-7, so the J call may be wrong. This CDR3 has 16 residues. The germline gives CDR1 SGHTA, CDR2 FQGNSA. The CDR3 here is CASRKTSGNYGNEQYF. The CDR3 DNA reads TGTGCCAGCAGGAAGACTAGCGGGAACTACGGGAATGAGCAGTACTTC.

In its sample, this clonotype was seen a few times. The chain has TRBV7-9 and TRBJ1-4, with TRBD1 identical over 9 bases. Germline trimming cut 4 bases from V and 8 bases from J; bases unmatched to any gene: 2. The CDR3 is 13 residues long. The germline V gene encodes CDR1 SEHNR and CDR2 FQNEAQ (reference sequence). The DNA for the CDR3 is TGTGCCAGCAGCTACGGACAGGGGGAAAAACTGTTTTTT. Amino acid sequence: CASSYGQGEKLFF.

There are a few counts of this clonotype. The J gene is TRBJ1-1, the V gene TRBV7-3; D is unresolved. Trimming took 3 bases from V and 1 from J, leaving 6 bases between them. The CDR3 has 13 amino acids. CDR1 is SGHTA and CDR2 is FQGTGA in the germline V gene. The CDR3 protein is CASSFTTNTEAFF. As DNA, the CDR3 is TGTGCCAGCAGCTTTACAACGAACACTGAAGCTTTCTTT.

In its sample, this clonotype was seen a few times. The genes are TRBV2 and TRBJ2-1; D may be TRBD2 (5 bases). Per germline, CDR1 SNHLY and CDR2 FYNNEI. V was clipped by 4 bases and J by 0 bases, with 16 bases between them. The CDR3 sequence is 17 residues long. CDR3 region: CASSGEMRLSSYNEQFF. CDR3 DNA sequence: TGTGCCAGCAGTGGGGAGATGCGATTAAGCTCCTACAATGAGCAGTTCTTC.

This chain connects TRBV6-1 to TRBJ2-7, with TRBD2 matching 8 bases. The length of the CDR3 is 15 residues. J gave up 7 bases and V 2 bases, and 10 bases lay outside the gene matches. CDR1 and CDR2 from the germline V gene are MNHNS and SASEGT. The CDR3, as DNA: TGTGCCAGCAGTGAAAAGACCAGCGGGAGAGGTGAGCAGTACTTC. Translation: CASSEKTSGRGEQYF.

This clonotype was observed once. The V and J genes are TRBV6-1 and TRBJ2-7; 11 nucleotides align to TRBD1. Germline CDR1 is MNHNS and CDR2 is SASEGT. This CDR3 is built from 13 residues. J gave up 4 bases and V 10 bases, and 6 bases lay outside the gene matches. The CDR3 DNA is TGTGCCACCGAGGACAGGGGGCGGTACGAGCAGTACTTC. Translation: CATEDRGRYEQYF.

A few counts support this clonotype. This chain connects TRBV11-2 to TRBJ2-7, with D perhaps TRBD1 (5 bases). Germline values: CDR1 SGHAT, CDR2 FQNNGV. Trimming took off 1 base at V and 3 bases at J, with 16 bases between the two ends. The CDR3 has 16 amino acids. The CDR3 spells CASSLVRSGYDYEQYF. As DNA, the CDR3 is TGTGCCAGCAGCTTAGTCCGATCAGGGTATGACTACGAGCAGTACTTC.

The CDR3 protein is CASRSAGLLSNEQFF. The CDR3 DNA sequence: TGTGCCAGCAGGTCAGCGGGACTCCTAAGTAATGAGCAGTTCTTC. V gene TRBV27 combines with J gene TRBJ2-1, with 7 bases that match TRBD2. Germline CDR1 and CDR2: MNHEY and SMNVEV (reference sequence). This CDR3 spans 15 amino acids. Trimming at V came to 6 bases and at J to 7 bases, leaving 12 bases not matched to a gene.

The sample holds a few counts of this clonotype. The chain uses TRBV20-1 and TRBJ2-7, with 10 bases aligning to TRBD2. V lost 5 bases and J lost 3; bases outside the gene matches: 10. This CDR3 region has 15 residues. Germline V gives CDR1 DFQATT, CDR2 SNEGSKA (reference sequence). CDR3 in DNA: TGCAGTGCTCCCTTCGGCCTAGCGGGAGTCTACGAGCAGTACTTC. This gives the protein CSAPFGLAGVYEQYF.

The rearrangement uses TRBV6-5 and TRBJ2-7, with D unclear. CDR1 is MNHEY, CDR2 SVGAGI, per germline. This CDR3 is 13 amino acids long. Between the trimmed V and J ends, which lost 0 bases and 6 bases, there was a span of 9 bases. The CDR3 DNA is TGTGCCAGCAGTTACTCCGGCCTCTCCGAGCAGTACTTC. This encodes CASSYSGLSEQYF.

Points on this clonotype: Compared with germline, one end of the junction differs, possibly owing to a read error. The V call is TRBV28, the J call TRBJ1-3; TRBD1 might be the D (6 bases). CDR3 length: 19 residues. Germline V gene data show CDR1 as MDHEN and CDR2 as SYDVKM. The chain's CDR3 is CASSIPGGGGRTSGNAIYF. CDR3 bases: TGTGCCAGCAGTATTCCGGGGGGTGGGGGCCGTACCTCTGGAAACGCCATATATTTT.

The chain links TRBV6-5 to TRBJ2-7; possible D gene TRBD1, 6 bases. The CDR3 length is 17 residues. The ends were cut back, 3 bases at V and 3 bases at J, with 21 bases in the middle. The V gene's germline CDR1 is MNHEY and CDR2 SVGAGI. In nucleotides, the CDR3 is TGTGCCAGCAGTTATCTCATGCAGGGGTCGATTTACTACGAGCAGTACTTC. Its protein is CASSYLMQGSIYYEQYF.

This clonotype was detected ten times or more. The J gene is TRBJ2-1, the V gene TRBV3-1; D possibly corresponds to TRBD2 (6 bases). The CDR3 contains 16 residues. The V gene's germline CDR1 is LGHDT and CDR2 YNNKEL (reference sequence). Between the trimmed V and J ends, which lost 4 bases and 2 bases, there was a span of 15 bases. CDR3 sequence: CASSPGDSHAYNEQFF. As DNA, the CDR3 is TGTGCCAGCAGCCCGGGGGACTCCCATGCCTACAATGAGCAGTTCTTC.

At least ten counts were recorded for this clonotype. This chain joins TRBV5-5 and TRBJ2-7; either TRBD1 or TRBD2 may fit D (5 bases each). CDR3 length: 13 residues. Trimming removed 7 bases from V and 2 bases from J, with 13 bases in between. Germline V gene data show CDR1 as SGHKS and CDR2 as YYEKEE (reference sequence). CDR3 protein: CASEGPITYEQYF. The CDR3 nucleotides are TGTGCCAGCGAGGGGCCAATCACCTACGAGCAGTACTTC.

This sequence joins TRBV5-5 and TRBJ2-3, with D perhaps TRBD1 (6 bases). Germline V gene lookup returns CDR1 SGHKS and CDR2 YYEKEE (reference sequence). The length of the CDR3 is 15 residues. The V end lost 1 base, the J end lost 2 bases, and 11 bases lay between the germline ends. The CDR3: CASSLSGVPTDTQYF. The CDR3 DNA sequence: TGTGCCAGCAGCTTGTCAGGGGTCCCCACAGATACGCAGTATTTT.

Comment on this clonotype: A single base separates this from a much larger clone, so it may be a read error. The genes are TRBV24-1 and TRBJ2-3, with TRBD2 matching over 11 bases. V was pared by 3 bases and J by 2 bases, with 15 bases of the junction left unmatched. The CDR3 totals 20 residues. Germline V CDR1 and CDR2: KGHDR, SFDVKD. CDR3 sequence: CATSDQGRNSGRAVTDTQYF. In DNA form, the CDR3 reads TGTGCCACCAGTGATCAAGGGCGAAATAGCGGGAGGGCCGTCACAGATACGCAGTATTTT.

The rearrangement uses TRBV20-1 and TRBJ1-1; tentative D call: TRBD1 (5 bases). Trimming left V 2 bases short and J 0 bases short, with 10 bases between. Germline V lookup: CDR1 DFQATT, CDR2 SNEGSKA (reference sequence). The CDR3 loop spans 14 amino acids. DNA for the CDR3: TGCAGTGCTAGACCGACAGTTATGAACACTGAAGCTTTCTTT. It specifies CSARPTVMNTEAFF.